This TCR beta chain was sequenced during a study of early T cells in non-severe SARS-CoV-2 infection. Germline CDR1 WNHNN, CDR2 SYGVQD (reference sequence). Trimming removed 0 bases from V and 0 bases from J, with 7 bases in between. The CDR3 has 15 amino acids. This clonotype showed up many times. Individual cDNA molecules carried attached unique molecular identifiers. TCRdb processed the 5' RACE reads anew with MiXCR; each CDR3 protein has one entry. Of more than 95,000 distinct CDR3 sequences in the sample, more than 9.5% were seen once. This clonotype originated in an adult who was a healthcare worker with PCR-confirmed SARS-CoV-2 infection or an uninfected control (not recorded which). The sequenced sample was whole blood, obtained at baseline. The chain recombines TRBV10-1 with TRBJ2-3; a possible D gene is TRBD1 (5 bases). DNA for the CDR3: TGCGCCAGCAGTGAGTCGTCAGGGAGCACAGATACGCAGTATTTT. This translates into CASSESSGSTDTQYF.